Below are 10 T cell receptor beta chains sequenced from a single sample in a study of cytomegalovirus exposure and HLA in healthy donors. PCR involved 60 Vbeta and 13 Jbeta primers. Assay used: immunoSEQ multiplex PCR; TCRdb lists only in-frame clones, some missing. The sample includes 110,000 to 150,000 clones, around 70% of them seen just once. Sequencing was carried out using PBMCs. These receptors came from a woman aged 55-70 years in good health and CMV-seropositive.

The genes are TRBV5-1 and TRBJ1-1, with a weak D call TRBD1 (5 bases). V was shortened by 3 bases and J by 1 base, with 10 bases between the two germline ends. Germline lookup yields CDR1 SGHRS and CDR2 YFSETQ. The CDR3 sequence is 14 residues long. This CDR3 reads CASSSRVQNTEAFF. CDR3 in DNA: TGCGCCAGCAGCTCCAGGGTCCAGAACACTGAAGCTTTCTTT.

This rearrangement joins TRBV6-6 to TRBJ1-6, with 7 bases lining up with TRBD1. Germline CDR1 reads MNHNY; CDR2 reads SVGAGI (reference sequence). Trimming took 4 bases from V and 8 from J; bases not matched to a gene: 8. The CDR3 consists of 15 residues. The CDR3 is CASSLSRQGYSPLHF. As DNA, the CDR3 is TGTGCCAGCAGTTTGAGCCGACAGGGATATTCACCCCTCCACTTT.

There are a few counts of this clone. The chain has TRBV4-1 and TRBJ2-7; 11 positions agree with TRBD2. Germline V CDR1 and CDR2: MGHRA, YSYEKL. CDR3 length equals 15 residues. The V segment lost 2 bases and the J segment 2 bases; nucleotides outside the gene matches: 2. The CDR3, as DNA: TGCGCCAGCAGCCAAAGGACTAGCGGGCCCTACGAGCAGTACTTC. Translating it yields CASSQRTSGPYEQYF.

Comments on this clone: Compared with germline, one end of the junction differs, possibly owing to a read error. Other DNA sequences in the sample encode the same CDR3. This chain links TRBV5-1 with TRBJ1-1; the D gene is possibly TRBD1 (5 bases). Germline V gives CDR1 SGHRS, CDR2 YFSETQ. The CDR3 contains 14 residues. The CDR3 nucleotides are TGCGCCAGCAGCTTGGTTTGGGGCGGAACTGAAGCTTTCTTC. Protein sequence: CASSLVWGGTEAFF.

This clone appeared once. J is TRBJ1-2 and V is TRBV5-1; the match to TRBD1 covers 11 bases. The V gene's germline CDR1 is SGHRS and CDR2 YFSETQ. V lost 1 base and J lost 2; bases outside the gene matches: 7. The CDR3 covers 17 residues. In DNA form, the CDR3 reads TGCGCCAGCAGCTTGTCAGGGACAGGGGGAAAGAACTATGGCTACACCTTC. Its protein is CASSLSGTGGKNYGYTF.

The chain couples TRBV2 to TRBJ2-1; 14 bases match TRBD2. The length of the CDR3 is 16 residues. Germline V gene data show CDR1 as SNHLY and CDR2 as FYNNEI. Trimming at V came to 6 bases and at J to 5 bases, leaving 6 bases not matched to a gene. The CDR3 sequence is CASRSGTSGSHNEQFF. In DNA, the CDR3 is TGTGCCAGCAGGAGCGGGACTAGCGGGAGCCACAATGAGCAGTTCTTC.

The chain couples TRBV5-1 to TRBJ2-1; TRBD2 agrees at 11 bases. The germline V gene encodes CDR1 SGHRS and CDR2 YFSETQ. Germline trimming cut 2 bases from V and 5 bases from J; bases unmatched to any gene: 6. The CDR3 is 16 residues long. Here the CDR3 DNA reads TGCGCCAGCAGCTTCGGGCTAGCGGGAGGCCACAATGAGCAGTTCTTC. Amino acid sequence: CASSFGLAGGHNEQFF.

This clone turned up a few times. This sequence joins TRBV7-9 and TRBJ1-5; the D gene is possibly TRBD1 (5 bases). Trimming removed 2 bases from V and 6 bases from J, with 14 bases in between. Germline assignment: CDR1 SEHNR and CDR2 FQNEAQ (reference sequence). CDR3 size: 15 residues. The CDR3 here is CASSLFTGVGQPQHF. For the CDR3, the DNA is TGTGCCAGCAGCTTATTTACGGGGGTCGGTCAGCCCCAGCATTTT.

Notes on this clone: At one end the junction does not follow the germline gene, possibly because of a read error. The CDR3 region is CASSLGDRGVTGELFF. CDR3 sequence (DNA): TGTGCCAGCAGCTTAGGGGACAGGGGGGTCACCGGAGAGCTGTTTTTT. The J gene is TRBJ2-2, the V gene TRBV7-8; the match to TRBD1 covers 11 bases. The CDR3 runs 16 residues. Germline CDR1 and CDR2: SGHVS and FQNEAQ.

This clone was found a few times. The genes are TRBV25-1 and TRBJ2-7; D is undetermined. The germline V gene has CDR1 MGHDK and CDR2 SYGVNS. This CDR3 contains 12 residues. The V and J ends lost 4 bases and 4 bases respectively, with 8 bases between them. The CDR3 bases are TGTGCCAGCAGTGTTCTGGCTTACGAGCAGTACTTC. Its translation: CASSVLAYEQYF.